The 10 T cell receptor beta chains given below trace back to one sample, sequenced in a study of blood T cell repertoires in COVID-19. Repertoires were generated with immunoSEQ multiplex PCR, while TCRdb's copy carries only in-frame clones and drops some. This table holds 160,000 or so clones, 70% to 80% found once. The specimen sequenced was peripheral blood. Source of these receptors: a woman between 55 and 75 years old with COVID-19, enrolled during active disease.

This clone was recorded many times. The rearrangement links TRBV11-2 to TRBJ2-7, with a possible D match to TRBD2 (6 bases). Germline V lookup: CDR1 SGHAT, CDR2 FQNNGV. Trimming pared 1 base from V and 0 bases from J, leaving 13 bases between. CDR3 length equals 16 residues. This CDR3 reads CASSLGRGTRSYEQYF. Here the CDR3 DNA reads TGTGCCAGCAGCTTAGGACGGGGGACCCGCTCCTACGAGCAGTACTTC. Full variable domain (outside the CDR3, taken from reference TRBV11-2 and TRBJ2-7): EAGVAQSPRYKIIEKRQSVAFWCNPISGHATLYWYQQILGQGPKLLIQFQNNGVVDDSQLPKDRFSAERLKGVDSTLKIQPAKLEDSAVYLCASSLGRGTRSYEQYFGPGTRLTVT.

This clone was seen just once. The chain uses TRBV27 and TRBJ2-7; 8 bases are shared with TRBD2. TRBJ2-1 matches the DNA end more closely, so the J call is doubtful. The CDR3 is 17 residues long. Germline V CDR1 and CDR2: MNHEY, SMNVEV (reference sequence). The CDR3 here is CASSLRGSGSAAYEQFF. CDR3 coding DNA: TGTGCCAGCAGTTTAAGGGGGAGCGGGAGCGCCGCCTACGAGCAGTTCTTC.

This chain uses TRBV2 with TRBJ1-4, with D uncertain. The CDR3 covers 14 residues. Trimming stripped 4 bases from V and 3 bases from J, with 9 bases between. Germline V gene data show CDR1 as SNHLY and CDR2 as FYNNEI. The DNA for the CDR3 is TGTGCCAGCAGTGTGGAGGGCTCTAATGAAAAACTGTTTTTT. Translated: CASSVEGSNEKLFF.

The V call is TRBV3-1 (or the pseudogene TRBV3-2), the J call TRBJ1-6; the D is unclear. The ends were cut back, 6 bases at V and 4 bases at J, with 22 bases in the middle. The CDR3 sequence is 18 residues long. Germline lookup yields CDR1 LGHDT and CDR2 YNNKEL (reference sequence). The CDR3 DNA follows: TGTGCCAGCAGATCCCTGAGAGCAGGCGCCATTTATAATTCACCCCTCCACTTT. Protein sequence: CASRSLRAGAIYNSPLHF.

The rearrangement joins TRBV13 to TRBJ1-2; TRBD1 might be the D (5 bases). The CDR3 spans 14 residues. The V and J ends lost 5 bases and 5 bases respectively, with 15 bases between them. Germline lookup yields CDR1 PRHDT and CDR2 FYEKMQ (reference sequence). In DNA form, the CDR3 reads TGTGCCAGCAGCAAATTCGGGGCGGGGTATGGCTACACCTTC. Translation gives CASSKFGAGYGYTF.

This clone has a handful of counts. The chain combines TRBV6-2 or TRBV6-3 with TRBJ1-1; 9 bases agree with TRBD1. The J segment lost 12 bases and the V segment lost 0 bases, leaving 14 bases of the junction unmatched. Germline V gives CDR1 MNHEY, CDR2 SVGEGT. This CDR3 is 16 amino acids long. CDR3 DNA sequence: TGTGCCAGCAGTTACTCGCATGCGTCGTTGGGACAGGGATCTTTCTTT. This encodes CASSYSHASLGQGSFF.

This sequence joins TRBV7-9 and TRBJ1-1; TRBD1 agrees at 8 bases. This CDR3 region has 15 residues. The ends lost 5 bases at V and 2 bases at J; junction bases unmatched: 7. Germline CDR1 and CDR2: SEHNR and FQNEAQ (reference sequence). In DNA, the CDR3 is TGTGCCAGCAGCCTCGGGACAGGCTCTAACACTGAAGCTTTCTTT. This codes for CASSLGTGSNTEAFF.

V usage is TRBV25-1 and J usage is TRBJ1-2; TRBD1 matches at 11 bases. Germline V lookup: CDR1 MGHDK, CDR2 SYGVNS. The CDR3 contains 16 residues. V lost 6 bases to trimming and J lost 2 bases; unmatched junction nucleotides: 8. The CDR3 nucleotides read TGTGCCAGCAGCGAAAGCCGGACAGGGGGCAACTATGGCTACACCTTC. This codes for CASSESRTGGNYGYTF.

The count of this clone is one. In DNA form, the CDR3 reads TGCGCCAGCAGTTCCCCCGGCCCGGGGACTAGCGGGAGGGTCGACACCGGGGAGCTGTTTTTT. This gives the protein CASSSPGPGTSGRVDTGELFF. V and J are TRBV5-1 and TRBJ2-2; 16 bases fit TRBD2. V lost 5 bases, J lost 3 bases, and 16 bases stayed unmatched. The V gene's germline CDR1 is SGHRS and CDR2 YFSETQ. This CDR3 has 21 residues.

The chain has TRBV5-4 and TRBJ2-1, with TRBD2 matching 9 bases. Germline V gene sequence: CDR1 SGHNT, CDR2 YYREEE (reference sequence). The junction had 6 bases not matched to a gene; V was cut back by 4 bases and J by 10 bases. The CDR3 consists of 13 residues. CDR3 sequence (DNA): TGTGCCAGCAGCGCGGGACTAGCTAGCGAGCAGTTCTTC. It yields the protein CASSAGLASEQFF.